A selection of T cell receptor beta chains follows, all from one sample in a study of siplizumab effects on memory and regulatory T cells. Repertoires were generated with immunoSEQ multiplex PCR, while TCRdb's copy carries only in-frame clones and drops some. Of 100,000 to 110,000 clones listed, about 91% are singletons. Sequencing was done on a sample of CD4+ T cells sorted from blood. The receptors derive from a human donor in good health. Both conserved end residues are part of each CDR3. D genes are given only for firm matches. Where a row states a size, it is once, few, many or the class of an expanded clone; other rows omit it.

size	D	length	V	J	DNA	CDR3
NA	NA	13	TRBV19	TRBJ1-5	TGTGCCAGTAGTAAATTAAGAGGTCAGCCCCAGCATTTT	CASSKLRGQPQHF
NA	NA	15	TRBV19	TRBJ1-4	TGTGCCAGTAGTATCGGGGGGAGTCCTAATGAAAAACTGTTTTTT	CASSIGGSPNEKLFF
NA	NA	15	TRBV14	TRBJ2-5	TGTGCCAGCAGCCACATGGGGGCCCTACAAGAGACCCAGTACTTC	CASSHMGALQETQYF
NA	TRBD1	13	TRBV19	TRBJ1-2	TGTGCCAGTAGTATCGGACAGGGTAGGGGCTACACCTTC	CASSIGQGRGYTF
few	NA	16	TRBV6-1	TRBJ1-2	TGTGCCAGCAGTGAATATATCCAGGGAGCTAACTATGGCTACACCTTC	CASSEYIQGANYGYTF
NA	NA	13	TRBV2	TRBJ2-3	TGTGCCAGCAGTGGTATTGAGTCAGATACGCAGTATTTT	CASSGIESDTQYF
once	TRBD2	15	TRBV28	TRBJ2-7	TGTGCCAGCAGTCCTAGACTAGCGACCTCCTACGAGCAGTACTTC	CASSPRLATSYEQYF
NA	NA	15	TRBV6-5	TRBJ1-3	TGTGCCAGCAGGGCAACTCACAGCTCTGGAAACACCATATATTTT	CASRATHSSGNTIYF
NA	TRBD1	15	TRBV6-5	TRBJ1-6	TGTGCCAGCAGCGGACAGGCCCGCCAAAATTCACCCCTCCACTTT	CASSGQARQNSPLHF
NA	NA	13	TRBV12-5	TRBJ1-5	TGTGCTAGTGGACCCACGGGGTATCAGCCCCAGCATTTT	CASGPTGYQPQHF